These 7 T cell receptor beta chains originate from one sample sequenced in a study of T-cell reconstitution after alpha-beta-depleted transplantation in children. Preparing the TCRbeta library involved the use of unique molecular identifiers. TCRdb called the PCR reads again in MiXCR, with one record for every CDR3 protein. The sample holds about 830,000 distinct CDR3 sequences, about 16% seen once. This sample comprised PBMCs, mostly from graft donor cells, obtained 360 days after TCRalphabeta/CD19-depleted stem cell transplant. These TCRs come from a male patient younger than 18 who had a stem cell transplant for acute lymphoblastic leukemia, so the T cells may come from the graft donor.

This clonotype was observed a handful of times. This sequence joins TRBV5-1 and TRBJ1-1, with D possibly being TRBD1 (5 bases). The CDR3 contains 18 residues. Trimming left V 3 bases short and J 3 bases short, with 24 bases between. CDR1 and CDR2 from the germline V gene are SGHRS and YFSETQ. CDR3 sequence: CASSWRGRGPSIYTEAFF. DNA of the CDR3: TGCGCCAGCAGCTGGAGGGGTAGGGGCCCTTCGATTTACACTGAAGCTTTCTTT.

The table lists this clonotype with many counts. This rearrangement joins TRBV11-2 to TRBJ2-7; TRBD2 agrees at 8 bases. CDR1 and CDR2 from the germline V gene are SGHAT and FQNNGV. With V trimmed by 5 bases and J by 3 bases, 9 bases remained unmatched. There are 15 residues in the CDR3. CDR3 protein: CASSLGLANYYEQYF. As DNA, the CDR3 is TGTGCCAGCAGCCTTGGACTAGCCAATTACTACGAGCAGTACTTC.

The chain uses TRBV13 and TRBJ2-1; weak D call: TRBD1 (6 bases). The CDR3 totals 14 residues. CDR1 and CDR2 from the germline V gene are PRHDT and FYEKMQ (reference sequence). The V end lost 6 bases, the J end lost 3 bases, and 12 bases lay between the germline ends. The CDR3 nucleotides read TGTGCCAGCAGGAGGGACATTTACTACAATGAGCAGTTCTTC. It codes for CASRRDIYYNEQFF.

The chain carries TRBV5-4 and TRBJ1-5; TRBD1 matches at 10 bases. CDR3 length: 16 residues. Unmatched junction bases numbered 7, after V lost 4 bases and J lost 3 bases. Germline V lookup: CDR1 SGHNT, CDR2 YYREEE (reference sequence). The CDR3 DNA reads TGTGCCAGCAGCGACTGGGACAGGGGAAACAATCAGCCCCAGCATTTT. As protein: CASSDWDRGNNQPQHF.

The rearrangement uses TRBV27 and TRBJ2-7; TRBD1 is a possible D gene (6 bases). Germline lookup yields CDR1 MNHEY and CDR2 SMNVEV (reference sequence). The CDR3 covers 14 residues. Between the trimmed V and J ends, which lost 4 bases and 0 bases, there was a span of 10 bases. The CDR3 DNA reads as TGTGCCAGCAGTTACACAGGGAGCTCCTACGAGCAGTACTTC. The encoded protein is CASSYTGSSYEQYF.

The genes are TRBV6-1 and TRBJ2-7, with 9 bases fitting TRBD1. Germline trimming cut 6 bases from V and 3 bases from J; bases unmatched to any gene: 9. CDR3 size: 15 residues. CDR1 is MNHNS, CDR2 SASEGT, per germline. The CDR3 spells CASRKQGAQSYEQYF. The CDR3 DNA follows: TGTGCCAGCAGGAAACAGGGGGCGCAAAGCTACGAGCAGTACTTC.

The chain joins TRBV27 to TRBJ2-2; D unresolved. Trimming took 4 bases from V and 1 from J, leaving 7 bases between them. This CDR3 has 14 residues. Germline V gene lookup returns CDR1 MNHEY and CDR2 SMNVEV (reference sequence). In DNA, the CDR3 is TGTGCCAGCAGTTCCTACGGGAACACCGGGGAGCTGTTTTTT. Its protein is CASSSYGNTGELFF.